This TCR beta chain was recorded in a study of blood T cell repertoires in COVID-19 (dated by TCRdb to the early 2020s). Turning to the overall study: Collaborator samples came from the United States, Italy and Spain and covered acute and convalescent phases of COVID-19. The material from the prospective study consisted of cDNA or gDNA derived from T cells, B-cell-depleted T cells, or PBMCs. The dataset comprised deeply sampled blood TCRbeta repertoires from subjects exposed to, actively infected with, or recovered from COVID-19. A freely available public database, intended as a resource for researchers studying the immune response to SARS-CoV-2, is where the repertoires were released. The samples were drawn from two sources: the first 160 participants of the ongoing ImmuneRACE study, and approximately 1,300 subjects contributed by 6 global collaborators. Nearly every sample came with metadata listing a de-identified subject ID, COVID-19 status, age in years and sex. HLA class I and class II types, where available, came from metadata supplied by the sample provider rather than from assay-based typing.

The immunoSEQ Assay, a bias-controlled multiplex PCR, was used to amplify TCRbeta CDR3 regions from genomic DNA. As for the original processing: Nucleated cell counts per sample were estimated from amplification of reference gene primers within the assay. To quantify the absolute abundance of each unique TCRbeta CDR3 rearrangement, sequence reads were collapsed and filtered. For each sample, productive Simpson clonality was calculated as the square root of Simpson's diversity index across productive rearrangements. TCRdb retrieved this table from immuneACCESS and kept in-frame rearrangements only. Not all clones are present; in checked studies, unresolved V genes account for under half, and no reason is known for the remainder. V and J calls plus clone size are reproduced from that table; the DNA served to infer D and trimming. For this sample there are 250,000 to 350,000 clones; about 88% appear just once. The ten most abundant clones make up roughly an eighth of the sample.

Here is what the overall study found, with its caveats: How much clinical and demographic metadata was included differed by source and by participant, and the metadata was provided uncurated.

Each collaborating institution followed its own protocols to collect whole blood in K2EDTA tubes. For TCRbeta analysis, collaborators shipped samples as frozen whole blood, isolated PBMCs, or DNA extracted from either of those sample types. A remark on this clone: Its recognized antigen is unknown. No much larger clonotype is one base removed from it; base qualities were not supplied.

The CDR3 runs 14 amino acids, cysteine and phenylalanine included. Only the CDR3 portion is preserved as DNA: 42 bases, with reading frame beginning at the first base. V is trimmed back by 6 bases and J by 5 bases, and the junction contains 6 bases that no gene match accounts for. CDR1 SEHNR and CDR2 FQNEAQ were looked up in the germline V gene (reference sequence). The chain couples TRBV7-9 to TRBJ1-1, with TRBD1 identical over 10 junction bases. The origin of this receptor is a woman between 55 and 75 years old with acute or convalescent COVID-19. The specimen was peripheral blood. Read as DNA, the sequence is TGTGCCAGCAGAACCGGACAGGGGGGGACTGAAGCTTTCTTT. The encoded protein is CASRTGQGGTEAFF. Reference TRBV7-9 and TRBJ1-1 genes cover what lies past the CDR3, so the full variable domain is DTGVSQNPRHKITKRGQNVTFRCDPISEHNRLYWYRQTLGQGPEFLTYFQNEAQLEKSRLLSDRFSAERPKGSFSTLEIQRTEQGDSAMYLCASRTGQGGTEAFFGQGTRLTVV.